This T cell receptor (beta chain) was profiled in a study of blood T cell repertoires in COVID-19. Study details: The United States, Italy and Spain provided the acute and convalescent COVID-19 samples.

This clone was seen more than once but under ten times. CDR1 and CDR2 from the germline V gene are LGHDT and YNNKEL (reference sequence). The CDR3 sequence is 12 residues long. Trimming cost V 2 bases and J 10 bases, with 9 bases left between them. Assay used: immunoSEQ multiplex PCR; TCRdb lists only in-frame clones, some missing. The sample has more than 200,000 clones; around 82% are singletons. The sequence came from a woman of 80 years or more with active or convalescent COVID-19. The chain combines TRBV3-1 (or the pseudogene TRBV3-2) with TRBJ2-1, with unresolved D. The sequenced material came from peripheral blood. The CDR3, as DNA: TGTGCCAGCAGCCAATATTTTGGCGAGCAGTTCTTC. Translating it yields CASSQYFGEQFF.